Given below is one T cell receptor (beta chain) in context. The sample is drawn from a study of blood T cell repertoires in COVID-19. Overall study context: The cDNA or gDNA used as material had been derived from T cells, B-cell-depleted T cells, or PBMCs.

Original analysis: Amplifying reference gene primers gave estimates of nucleated cell counts. Profiled with immunoSEQ multiplex PCR; TCRdb holds only in-frame clones, not every one. That table is the source of V, J and clone size, and D and trimming were worked out from the DNA. In the table there are 80,000 to 90,000 clones, roughly 88% of which are singletons. V lost 4 bases, J lost 0 bases, and 16 bases lay in between. In germline, CDR1 is SGHDT, CDR2 YYEEEE. This CDR3 has 17 amino acids. In Seattle, patients joined the study during active infection and were tracked longitudinally. This clonotype was obtained from a woman aged 80 or over with COVID-19, enrolled during active disease. Sequences were obtained from peripheral blood. This chain links TRBV5-6 with TRBJ2-2; TRBD1 is a possible D gene (6 bases). The CDR3 DNA reads as TGTGCCAGCAGCGAATGGGGTAGGACAGCGAACACCGGGGAGCTGTTTTTT. The encoded protein is CASSEWGRTANTGELFF. Variable domain in full (rest from reference TRBV5-6 and TRBJ2-2): DAGVTQSPTHLIKTRGQQVTLRCSPKSGHDTVSWYQQALGQGPQFIFQYYEEEERQRGNFPDRFSGHQFPNYSSELNVNALLLGDSALYLCASSEWGRTANTGELFFGEGSRLTVL.